This TCR beta chain was found in a study of T cells after yellow fever vaccination. From the 5' RACE reads, TCRdb called clonotypes with MiXCR, one entry per CDR3 protein. Of some 250,000 distinct CDR3 sequences in the sample, 6.9% are singletons; the top ten hold approximately 0.87%. This clonotype was seen only a few times. What it binds is unknown. The CDR3 sequence is 11 residues long. The V gene lost 4 bases and the J gene lost 9 bases, with 12 bases spanning the gap. Germline V gives CDR1 SQVTM, CDR2 ANQGSEA. Findings and caveats of the study: Researchers report a weaker secondary response that nonetheless peaked faster, day 5 versus 15. Post-booster samples contained most primary-vaccination clones (more than 95% CD4, 70% to 90% CD8).

The V call is TRBV29-1, the J call TRBJ2-5; the D gene is possibly TRBD1 (7 bases). Sequencing used CD4+ T cells sorted from PBMCs, obtained 15 days after the yellow fever booster vaccination. This TCR came from a man younger than 40 who received the YFV17D yellow fever vaccine. The CDR3 region is CSVVGGGAQYF. The CDR3 region has the DNA TGCAGCGTTGTAGGGGGCGGGGCCCAGTACTTC.